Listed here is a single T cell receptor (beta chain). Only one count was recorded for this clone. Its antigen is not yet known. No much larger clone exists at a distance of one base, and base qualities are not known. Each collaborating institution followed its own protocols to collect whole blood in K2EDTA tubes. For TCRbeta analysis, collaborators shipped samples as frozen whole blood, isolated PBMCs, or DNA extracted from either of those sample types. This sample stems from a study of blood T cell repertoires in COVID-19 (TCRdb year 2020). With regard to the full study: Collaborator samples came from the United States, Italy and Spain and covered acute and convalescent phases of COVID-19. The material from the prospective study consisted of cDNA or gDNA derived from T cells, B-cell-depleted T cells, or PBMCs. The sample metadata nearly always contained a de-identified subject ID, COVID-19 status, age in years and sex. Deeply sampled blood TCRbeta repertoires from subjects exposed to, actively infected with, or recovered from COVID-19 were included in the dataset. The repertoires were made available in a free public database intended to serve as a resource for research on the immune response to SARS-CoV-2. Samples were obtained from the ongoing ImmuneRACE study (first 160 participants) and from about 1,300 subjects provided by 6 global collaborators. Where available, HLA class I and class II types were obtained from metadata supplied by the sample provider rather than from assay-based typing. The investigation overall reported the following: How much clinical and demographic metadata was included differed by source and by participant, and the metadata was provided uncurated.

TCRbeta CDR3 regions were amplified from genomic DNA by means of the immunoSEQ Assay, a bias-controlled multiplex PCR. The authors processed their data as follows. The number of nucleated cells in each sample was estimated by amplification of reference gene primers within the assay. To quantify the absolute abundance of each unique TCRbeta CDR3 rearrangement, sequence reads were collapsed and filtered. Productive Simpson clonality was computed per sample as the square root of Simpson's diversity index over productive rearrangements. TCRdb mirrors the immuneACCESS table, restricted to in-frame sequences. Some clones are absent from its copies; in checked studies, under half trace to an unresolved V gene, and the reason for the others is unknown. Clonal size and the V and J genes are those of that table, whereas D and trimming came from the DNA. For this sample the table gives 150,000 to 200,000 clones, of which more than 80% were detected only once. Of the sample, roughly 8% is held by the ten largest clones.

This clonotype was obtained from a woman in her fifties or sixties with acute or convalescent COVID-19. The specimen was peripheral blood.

CDR3 loop: CASSVQAPGNTIYF. The DNA sequence follows: TGTGCCAGCAGCGTGCAAGCACCTGGAAACACCATATATTTT. In this chain, TRBV9 is recombined with TRBJ1-3; there is no confident call for the D gene. In the germline V gene, CDR1 corresponds to SGDLS and CDR2 to YYNGEE. V drops 2 bases and J drops 2 bases, leaving 8 bases in between. The CDR3 starts with the cysteine, ends with the phenylalanine, and has 14 residues. This entry keeps only the CDR3 DNA: 42 bases, framed from base 1.